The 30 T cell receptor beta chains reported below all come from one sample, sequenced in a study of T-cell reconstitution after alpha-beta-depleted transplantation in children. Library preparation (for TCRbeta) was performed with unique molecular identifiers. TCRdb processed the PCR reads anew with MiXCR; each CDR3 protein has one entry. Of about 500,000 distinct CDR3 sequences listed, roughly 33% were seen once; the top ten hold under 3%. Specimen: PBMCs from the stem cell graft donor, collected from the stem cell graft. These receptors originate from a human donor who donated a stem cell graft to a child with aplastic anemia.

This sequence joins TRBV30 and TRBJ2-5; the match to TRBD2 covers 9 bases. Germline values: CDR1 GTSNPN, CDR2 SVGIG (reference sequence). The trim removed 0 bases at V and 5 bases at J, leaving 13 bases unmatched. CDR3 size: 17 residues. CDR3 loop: CAWSVGQFAGGAETQYF. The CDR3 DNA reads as TGTGCCTGGAGTGTGGGTCAATTTGCGGGAGGGGCGGAGACCCAGTACTTC.

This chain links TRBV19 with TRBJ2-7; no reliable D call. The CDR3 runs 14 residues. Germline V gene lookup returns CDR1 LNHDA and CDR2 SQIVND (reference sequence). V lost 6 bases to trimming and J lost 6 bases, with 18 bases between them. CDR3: CASSRKSGVGEQYV. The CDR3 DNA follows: TGTGCCAGTAGCCGAAAATCTGGGGTCGGCGAGCAGTACGTC.

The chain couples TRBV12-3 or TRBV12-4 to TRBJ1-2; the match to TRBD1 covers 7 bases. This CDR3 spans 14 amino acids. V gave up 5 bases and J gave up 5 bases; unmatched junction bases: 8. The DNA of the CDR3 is TGTGCCAGCAGTGCTCGGGACAGTCTATATGGCTACACCTTC. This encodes CASSARDSLYGYTF.

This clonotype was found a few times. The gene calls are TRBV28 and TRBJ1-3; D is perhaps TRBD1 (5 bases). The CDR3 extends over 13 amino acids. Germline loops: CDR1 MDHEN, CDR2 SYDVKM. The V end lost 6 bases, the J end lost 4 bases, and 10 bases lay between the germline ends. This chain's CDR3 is CASSEGAGNTIYF. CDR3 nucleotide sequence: TGTGCCAGCAGCGAAGGGGCCGGAAACACCATATATTTT.

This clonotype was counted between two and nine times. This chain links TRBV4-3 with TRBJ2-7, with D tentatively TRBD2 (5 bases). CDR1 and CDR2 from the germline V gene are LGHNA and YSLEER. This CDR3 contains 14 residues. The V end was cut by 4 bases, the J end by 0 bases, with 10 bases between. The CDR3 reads CASSLSGNSYEQYF. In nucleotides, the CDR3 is TGCGCCAGCAGCCTCAGCGGAAACTCCTACGAGCAGTACTTC.

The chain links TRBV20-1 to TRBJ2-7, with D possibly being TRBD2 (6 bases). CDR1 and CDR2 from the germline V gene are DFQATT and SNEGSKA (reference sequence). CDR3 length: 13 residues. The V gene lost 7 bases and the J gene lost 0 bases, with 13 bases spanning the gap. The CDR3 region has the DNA TGCAGTGTAGCGGTTAGTTCCTCCTACGAGCAGTACTTC. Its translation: CSVAVSSSYEQYF.

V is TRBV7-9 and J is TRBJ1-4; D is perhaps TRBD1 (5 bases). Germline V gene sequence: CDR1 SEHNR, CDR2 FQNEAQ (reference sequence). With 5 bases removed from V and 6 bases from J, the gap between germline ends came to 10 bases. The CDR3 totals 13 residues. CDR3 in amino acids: CASSVGTDEKLFF. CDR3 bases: TGTGCCAGCAGCGTCGGGACGGATGAAAAACTGTTTTTT.

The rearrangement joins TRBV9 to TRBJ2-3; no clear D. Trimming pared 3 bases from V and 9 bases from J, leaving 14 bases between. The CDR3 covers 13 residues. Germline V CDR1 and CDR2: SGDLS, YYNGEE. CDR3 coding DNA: TGTGCCAGCAGCGGAACTAACAATCGGACGCAGTATTTT. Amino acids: CASSGTNNRTQYF.

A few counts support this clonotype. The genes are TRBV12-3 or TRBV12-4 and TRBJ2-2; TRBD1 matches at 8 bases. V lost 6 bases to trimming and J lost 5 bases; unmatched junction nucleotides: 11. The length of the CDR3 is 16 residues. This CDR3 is CASRRSGGPRTGELFF. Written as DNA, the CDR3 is TGTGCCAGCAGGAGGTCAGGGGGCCCAAGGACCGGGGAGCTGTTTTTT.

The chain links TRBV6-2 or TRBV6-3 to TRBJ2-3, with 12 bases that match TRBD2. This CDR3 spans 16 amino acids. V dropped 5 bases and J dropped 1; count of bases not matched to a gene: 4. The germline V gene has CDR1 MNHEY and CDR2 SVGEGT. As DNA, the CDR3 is TGTGCCAGCAGTCATCGACTAGCGGGGGGCACAGATACGCAGTATTTT. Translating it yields CASSHRLAGGTDTQYF.

CDR3 region: CASSYSGDGAFEQYV. CDR3 nucleotides: TGTGCCAGCAGCTATAGCGGGGACGGGGCCTTCGAGCAGTACGTC. J is TRBJ2-7 and V is TRBV11-1, with 8 bases fitting TRBD2. The trim removed 4 bases at V and 6 bases at J, leaving 11 bases unmatched. The CDR3 is 15 residues long. Germline values: CDR1 SGHAT, CDR2 FQDESV (reference sequence).

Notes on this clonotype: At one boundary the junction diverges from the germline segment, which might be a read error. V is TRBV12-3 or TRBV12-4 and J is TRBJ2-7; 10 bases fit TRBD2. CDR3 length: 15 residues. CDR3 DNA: TGTGCCAGCAGTTTAACTCTAGCGGGAGCCTACGAGCACTACTTC. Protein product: CASSLTLAGAYEHYF.

The CDR3 DNA sequence: TGTGCCAGCAGGGGGGCTGGAGACACTGAAGCTTTCTTT. Its translation is CASRGAGDTEAFF. The chain carries TRBV12-3 or TRBV12-4 and TRBJ1-1; tentatively, D is TRBD1 (6 bases). The CDR3 is 13 amino acids. The V end was cut by 6 bases, the J end by 3 bases, with 11 bases between.

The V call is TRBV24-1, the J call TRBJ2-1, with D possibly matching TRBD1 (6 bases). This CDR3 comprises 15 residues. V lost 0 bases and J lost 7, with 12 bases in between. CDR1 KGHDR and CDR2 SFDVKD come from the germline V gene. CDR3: CATSDLPMRGNEQFF. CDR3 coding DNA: TGTGCCACCAGTGATTTGCCGATGAGGGGGAATGAGCAGTTCTTC.

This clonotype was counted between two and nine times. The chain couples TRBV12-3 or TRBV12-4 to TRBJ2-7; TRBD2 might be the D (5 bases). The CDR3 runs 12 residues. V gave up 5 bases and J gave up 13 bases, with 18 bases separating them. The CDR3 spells CASSPSRGGAYF. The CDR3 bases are TGTGCCAGCAGTCCCTCACGCGGAGGTGCCTACTTC.

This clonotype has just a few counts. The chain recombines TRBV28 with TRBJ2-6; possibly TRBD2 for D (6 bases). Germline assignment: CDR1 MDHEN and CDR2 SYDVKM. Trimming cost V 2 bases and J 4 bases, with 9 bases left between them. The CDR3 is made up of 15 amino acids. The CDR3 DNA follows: TGTGCCAGCAGTTTAGCGGGGCTCGGGGCCAACGTCCTGACTTTC. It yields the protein CASSLAGLGANVLTF.

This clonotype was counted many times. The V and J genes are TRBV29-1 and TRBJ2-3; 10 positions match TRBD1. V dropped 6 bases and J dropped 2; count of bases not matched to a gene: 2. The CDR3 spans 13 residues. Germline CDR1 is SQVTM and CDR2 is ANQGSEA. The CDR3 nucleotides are TGCAGCGTGGGACAGGGGTCCACAGATACGCAGTATTTT. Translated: CSVGQGSTDTQYF.

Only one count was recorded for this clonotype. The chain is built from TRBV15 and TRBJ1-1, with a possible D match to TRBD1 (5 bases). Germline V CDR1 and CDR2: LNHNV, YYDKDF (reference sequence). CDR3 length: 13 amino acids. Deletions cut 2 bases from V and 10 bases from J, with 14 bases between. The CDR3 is CATSRRLAGSAFF. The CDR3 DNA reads TGTGCCACCAGCAGACGCCTGGCAGGGTCAGCTTTCTTT.

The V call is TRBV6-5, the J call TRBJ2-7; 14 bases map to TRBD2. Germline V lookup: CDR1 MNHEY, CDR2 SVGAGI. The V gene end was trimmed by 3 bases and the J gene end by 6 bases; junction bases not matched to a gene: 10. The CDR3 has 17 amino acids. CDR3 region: CASSYLGTSGRVAEQYF. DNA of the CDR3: TGTGCCAGCAGTTATTTGGGGACTAGCGGGAGAGTAGCCGAGCAGTACTTC.

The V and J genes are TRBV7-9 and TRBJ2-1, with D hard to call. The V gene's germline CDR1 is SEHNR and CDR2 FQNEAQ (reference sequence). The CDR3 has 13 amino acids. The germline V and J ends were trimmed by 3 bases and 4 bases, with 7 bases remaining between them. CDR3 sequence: CASSFAVYNEQFF. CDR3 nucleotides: TGTGCCAGCAGCTTCGCCGTGTACAATGAGCAGTTCTTC.

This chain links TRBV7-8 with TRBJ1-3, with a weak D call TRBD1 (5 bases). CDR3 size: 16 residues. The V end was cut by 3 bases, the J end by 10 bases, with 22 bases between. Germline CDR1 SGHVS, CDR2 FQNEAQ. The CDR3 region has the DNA TGTGCCAGCAGCTTGGCCGGGGACGTTCGTTCTGAGACCATATATTTT. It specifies CASSLAGDVRSETIYF.

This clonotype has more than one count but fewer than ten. The CDR3 here is CASSPPARAETQYF. The CDR3 bases are TGTGCCAGCTCACCACCGGCCAGAGCAGAGACCCAGTACTTC. The rearrangement links TRBV18 to TRBJ2-5; D unclear. Trimming removed 0 bases from V and 4 bases from J, with 9 bases in between. Germline V gives CDR1 KGHSH, CDR2 LQKENI. The length of the CDR3 is 14 residues.

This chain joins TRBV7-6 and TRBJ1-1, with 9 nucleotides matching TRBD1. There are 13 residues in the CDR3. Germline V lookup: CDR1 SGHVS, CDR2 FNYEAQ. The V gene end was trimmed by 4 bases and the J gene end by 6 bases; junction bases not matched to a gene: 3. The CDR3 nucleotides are TGTGCCAGCAGCTACAGGGGGCAAGCTGAAGCTTTCTTT. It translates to CASSYRGQAEAFF. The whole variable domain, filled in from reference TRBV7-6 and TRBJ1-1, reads GAGVSQSPRYKVTKRGQDVALRCDPISGHVSLYWYRQALGQGPEFLTYFNYEAQQDKSGLPNDRFSAERPEGSISTLTIQRTEQRDSAMYRCASSYRGQAEAFFGQGTRLTVV.

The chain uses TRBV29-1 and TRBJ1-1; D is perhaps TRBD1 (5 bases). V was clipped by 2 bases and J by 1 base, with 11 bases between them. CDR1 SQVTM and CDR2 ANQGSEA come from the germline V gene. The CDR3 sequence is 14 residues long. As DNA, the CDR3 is TGCAGCGTTGAAAGGGGCCGACCGAACACTGAAGCTTTCTTT. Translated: CSVERGRPNTEAFF.

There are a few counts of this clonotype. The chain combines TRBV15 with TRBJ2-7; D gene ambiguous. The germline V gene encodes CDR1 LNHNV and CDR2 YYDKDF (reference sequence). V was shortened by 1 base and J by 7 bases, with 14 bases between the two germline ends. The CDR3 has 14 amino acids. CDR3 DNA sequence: TGTGCCACCAGCAGAGGTGGATCCCTGGGGGAGCAGTACTTC. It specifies CATSRGGSLGEQYF.

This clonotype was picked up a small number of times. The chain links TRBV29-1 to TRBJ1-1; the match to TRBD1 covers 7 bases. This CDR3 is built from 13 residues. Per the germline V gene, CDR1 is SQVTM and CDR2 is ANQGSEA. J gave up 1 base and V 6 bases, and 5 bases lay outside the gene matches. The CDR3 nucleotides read TGCAGCGTGGTACAGGGGAGGAACACTGAAGCTTTCTTT. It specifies CSVVQGRNTEAFF.

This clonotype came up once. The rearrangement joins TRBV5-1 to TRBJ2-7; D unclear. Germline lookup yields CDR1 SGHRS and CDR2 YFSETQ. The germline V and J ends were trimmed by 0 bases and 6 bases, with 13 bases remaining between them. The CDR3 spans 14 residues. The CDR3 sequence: CASSLDGPTREQYF. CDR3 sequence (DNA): TGCGCCAGCAGCTTGGACGGACCGACCCGCGAGCAGTACTTC.

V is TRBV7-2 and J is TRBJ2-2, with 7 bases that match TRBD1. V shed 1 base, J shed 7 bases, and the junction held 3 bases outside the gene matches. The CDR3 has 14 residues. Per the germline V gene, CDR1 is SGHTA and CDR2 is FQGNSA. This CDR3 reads CASSLVRGNGELFF. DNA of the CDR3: TGTGCCAGCAGCTTAGTCAGGGGGAACGGGGAGCTGTTTTTT.

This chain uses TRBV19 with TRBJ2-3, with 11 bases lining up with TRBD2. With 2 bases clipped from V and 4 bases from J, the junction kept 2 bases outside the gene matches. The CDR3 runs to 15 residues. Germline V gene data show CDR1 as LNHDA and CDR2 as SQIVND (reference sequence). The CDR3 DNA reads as TGTGCCAGTAGTATACTAGCGGGAGGTGCAGATACGCAGTATTTT. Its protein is CASSILAGGADTQYF.

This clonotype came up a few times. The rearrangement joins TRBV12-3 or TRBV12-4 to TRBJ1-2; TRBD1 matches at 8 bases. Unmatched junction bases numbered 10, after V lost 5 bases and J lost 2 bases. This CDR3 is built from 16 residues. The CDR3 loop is CASSRSDRGKNYGYTF. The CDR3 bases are TGTGCCAGCAGTAGGAGCGACAGGGGCAAAAACTATGGCTACACCTTC.